The TCR beta chain under discussion was sequenced for a study of radiotherapy plus CTLA-4 blockade in lung cancer. Study overall: Patients showed objective responses in roughly 19% of cases and disease control in 25% to 40%.

Assay used: immunoSEQ multiplex PCR; TCRdb lists only in-frame clones, some missing. The repertoire holds 9,500 to 15,000 clones, with 80% to 90% as singletons. Findings and limits, study-wide: Response, reportedly, was best predicted by interferon-beta along with early blood T cell clone dynamics.

Receiving focal radiation plus CTLA-4 blockade with ipilimumab were patients who had chemo-refractory metastatic non-small-cell lung cancer. As regards this clone: The antigen remains undetermined.

The sequence derives from a human donor with non-small cell lung cancer that progressed on radiotherapy plus ipilimumab. The sample was peripheral blood, taken from a patient treated with radiotherapy plus ipilimumab.

The CDR3 sequence: CASSQVAGGHYTDTQYF. The CDR3 bases are TGCGCCAGCAGCCAGGTAGCGGGGGGGCATTACACAGATACGCAGTATTTT. This chain links TRBV4-1 with TRBJ2-3; 11 nucleotides line up with TRBD2. From germline, CDR1 is MGHRA and CDR2 YSYEKL. The CDR3 spans 17 residues. Trimming took 3 bases from V and 2 from J; bases not matched to a gene: 7.